The 14 T cell receptor beta chains listed next were all sequenced from one sample in a study of identical twins. TCRdb redid the calling of the 5' RACE reads with MiXCR, one entry per CDR3 protein. The sample has 1.5 million to 2 million distinct CDR3 sequences, roughly 35% seen once; the top ten hold roughly 0.3%. Sequenced input: cord blood. The receptors derive from a newborn girl in good health.

This chain joins TRBV5-6 and TRBJ2-3; 9 bases line up with TRBD1. Germline CDR1 is SGHDT and CDR2 is YYEEEE. V dropped 4 bases and J dropped 4; count of bases not matched to a gene: 7. CDR3 length: 15 residues. Written as DNA, the CDR3 is TGTGCCAGCAGCCCCCGGGACAGGGTCTCAGATACGCAGTATTTT. Translated: CASSPRDRVSDTQYF.

The rearrangement joins TRBV7-9 to TRBJ1-2; D unresolved. Germline-derived CDR1 and CDR2 are SEHNR and FQNEAQ (reference sequence). The CDR3 is made up of 13 amino acids. V was trimmed by 3 bases and J by 2 bases, leaving 7 bases between them. DNA of the CDR3: TGTGCCAGCAGCTTTGAGGACAACTATGGCTACACCTTC. It specifies CASSFEDNYGYTF. The full variable domain, with the rest looked up from reference TRBV7-9 and TRBJ1-2, is DTGVSQNPRHKITKRGQNVTFRCDPISEHNRLYWYRQTLGQGPEFLTYFQNEAQLEKSRLLSDRFSAERPKGSFSTLEIQRTEQGDSAMYLCASSFEDNYGYTFGSGTRLTVV.

This clonotype was seen only a few times. The chain is built from TRBV20-1 and TRBJ2-1; possibly TRBD2 for D (6 bases). CDR1 and CDR2 from the germline V gene are DFQATT and SNEGSKA (reference sequence). The CDR3 sequence is 14 residues long. Trimming took 3 bases from V and 10 from J, leaving 19 bases between them. This CDR3 reads CSARRRGTTYEQFF. CDR3 bases: TGCAGTGCTAGGCGGCGGGGAACTACCTACGAGCAGTTCTTC.

A few counts support this clonotype. The rearrangement uses TRBV10-3 and TRBJ1-1; D remains unclear. Trimming left V 6 bases short and J 0 bases short, with 11 bases between. Germline lookup yields CDR1 ENHRY and CDR2 SYGVKD. The CDR3 loop spans 14 amino acids. The chain's CDR3 is CAIRINGLNTEAFF. The CDR3 nucleotides are TGTGCCATCAGGATCAACGGACTGAACACTGAAGCTTTCTTT.

There are a few counts of this clonotype. The chain couples TRBV29-1 to TRBJ1-4; D is possibly TRBD1 (6 bases). The CDR3 length is 16 residues. Trimming shortened V by 3 bases and J by 1 base, and 15 bases separated the two germline ends. The germline CDR1 and CDR2 sequences are SQVTM and ANQGSEA. The CDR3 loop reads CSVDAGGLGTNEKLFF. The CDR3 DNA reads TGCAGCGTTGACGCCGGGGGCCTAGGAACTAATGAAAAACTGTTTTTT.

J is TRBJ1-4 and V is TRBV20-1, with D perhaps TRBD1 (5 bases). The CDR3 covers 14 residues. V was shortened by 0 bases and J by 8 bases, with 13 bases between the two germline ends. The germline V gene has CDR1 DFQATT and CDR2 SNEGSKA (reference sequence). The CDR3 protein is CSARDPGTQEKLFF. The DNA of the CDR3 is TGCAGTGCTAGAGATCCCGGGACTCAAGAAAAACTGTTTTTT.

The chain couples TRBV20-1 to TRBJ1-1; TRBD1 matches 8 bases. The CDR3 runs 14 residues. Trimming at V came to 3 bases and at J to 6 bases, leaving 9 bases not matched to a gene. Germline values: CDR1 DFQATT, CDR2 SNEGSKA (reference sequence). CDR3 in DNA: TGCAGTGCTAGCCCGGACAGGGTAAGCCCTGAAGCTTTCTTT. This encodes CSASPDRVSPEAFF.

This clonotype was observed a few times. The genes are TRBV21-1 and TRBJ2-4; the listed D gene, TRBD2, was not tested against the DNA. TRBV21-1 is flagged as a pseudogene. The length of the CDR3 is 12 residues. The CDR3 here is CASSKGLNIQYF. The CDR3 bases are TGTGCCAGCAGCAAGGGACTAAACATTCAGTACTTC.

The chain carries TRBV28 and TRBJ1-2; possibly TRBD1 for D (5 bases). The CDR3 is made up of 14 amino acids. Trimming shortened V by 3 bases and J by 4 bases, and 12 bases separated the two germline ends. Germline-derived CDR1 and CDR2 are MDHEN and SYDVKM. CDR3 protein: CASSFPQGSYGYTF. CDR3 DNA sequence: TGTGCCAGCAGTTTCCCCCAGGGAAGCTATGGCTACACCTTC.

This chain connects TRBV27 to TRBJ2-3; 13 bases agree with TRBD2. Germline-derived CDR1 and CDR2 are MNHEY and SMNVEV (reference sequence). The CDR3 is 17 amino acids. Trimming at V came to 3 bases and at J to 4 bases, leaving 7 bases not matched to a gene. DNA for the CDR3: TGTGCCAGCAGTTTCCCAAGACTAGCGGGGGGTTCAGATACGCAGTATTTT. Its protein is CASSFPRLAGGSDTQYF.

The chain joins TRBV20-1 to TRBJ1-4, with 7 positions matching TRBD1. J was trimmed by 7 bases and V by 5 bases; bases with no gene match: 7. Germline loops: CDR1 DFQATT, CDR2 SNEGSKA (reference sequence). This CDR3 spans 13 amino acids. The CDR3 nucleotides read TGCAGTGCTTCCCAGGGGGTGGGTGAAAAACTGTTTTTT. Protein sequence: CSASQGVGEKLFF.

This clonotype was counted only a few times. The chain carries TRBV10-3 and TRBJ2-1, with D perhaps matching TRBD1 or TRBD2 (5 bases each). The CDR3 extends over 12 amino acids. Looked up from germline, CDR1 is ENHRY and CDR2 is SYGVKD. V was shortened by 7 bases and J by 10 bases, with 14 bases between the two germline ends. CDR3 bases: TGTGCCATCATGCCACTCCGGGGCGAGCAGTTCTTC. Translating it yields CAIMPLRGEQFF.

This clonotype was detected ten times or more. The chain recombines TRBV7-2 with TRBJ2-3, with D possibly being TRBD1 (5 bases). The CDR3 covers 15 residues. The germline V gene has CDR1 SGHTA and CDR2 FQGNSA. Trimming cost V 1 base and J 2 bases, with 10 bases left between them. In DNA form, the CDR3 reads TGTGCCAGCAGCTTAGGGGGCACCCACACAGATACGCAGTATTTT. Its protein product is CASSLGGTHTDTQYF.

This clonotype appeared a few times. The chain carries TRBV20-1 and TRBJ2-5, with D possibly TRBD2 on 6 matching bases. Trimming took off 1 base at V and 11 bases at J, with 14 bases between the two ends. This CDR3 is 12 amino acids long. CDR1 and CDR2 (germline): DFQATT, SNEGSKA (reference sequence). The CDR3 loop reads CSARGLGGEQYF. The CDR3 DNA sequence: TGCAGTGCTAGAGGACTAGGAGGGGAGCAGTACTTC.